The 6 T cell receptor beta chains reported below all come from one sample, sequenced in a study of blood T cell repertoires in COVID-19. This table comes from immunoSEQ multiplex PCR, and its TCRdb copy is limited to in-frame clones, with some not included. The sample holds 100,000 to 150,000 clones, around 74% seen once. Sequencing was performed on peripheral blood. The receptor source for this set is a man in his sixties with acute or convalescent COVID-19.

In DNA, the CDR3 is TGTGCCAGCAGTTACTCGAGGACAGGGAGAACAGATACGCAGTATTTT. This translates into CASSYSRTGRTDTQYF. The gene calls are TRBV6-5 and TRBJ2-3; 8 positions match TRBD1. Germline CDR1 and CDR2: MNHEY and SVGAGI. CDR3 length: 16 amino acids. With V trimmed by 0 bases and J by 3 bases, 5 bases remained unmatched.

The chain joins TRBV3-1 (or the pseudogene TRBV3-2) to TRBJ2-2, with 7 bases identical to TRBD2. CDR1 and CDR2 (germline): LGHDT, YNNKEL (reference sequence). Trimming cost V 4 bases and J 4 bases; bases outside gene matches: 6. The CDR3 consists of 15 residues. CDR3 nucleotide sequence: TGTGCCAGCAGCCTGAGGACTAGTGTCACCGGGGAGCTGTTTTTT. It translates to CASSLRTSVTGELFF.

In this sample, this clone turned up a few times. The genes are TRBV25-1 and TRBJ2-2; a weak D match, TRBD1 (6 bases). The CDR3 is made up of 14 amino acids. CDR1 is MGHDK and CDR2 is SYGVNS in the germline V gene. V was clipped by 3 bases and J by 6 bases, with 11 bases between them. CDR3 bases: TGTGCCAGCAGTGATCCGAACAGGGCCGGGGAGCTGTTTTTT. Residues: CASSDPNRAGELFF. Full variable domain (rest looked up from reference TRBV25-1 and TRBJ2-2): EADIYQTPRYLVIGTGKKITLECSQTMGHDKMYWYQQDPGMELHLIHYSYGVNSTEKGDLSSESTVSRIRTEHFPLTLESARPSHTSQYLCASSDPNRAGELFFGEGSRLTVL.

This clone has a handful of counts. V usage is TRBV6-5 and J usage is TRBJ2-2, with D perhaps TRBD1 (6 bases). The CDR3 length is 15 residues. Germline CDR1 reads MNHEY; CDR2 reads SVGAGI. Trimming cost V 8 bases and J 6 bases, with 19 bases left between them. CDR3 region: CASLETHRVAGELFF. The DNA for the CDR3 is TGTGCCAGCCTCGAAACCCACAGGGTGGCCGGGGAGCTGTTTTTT.

The chain carries TRBV5-1 and TRBJ1-1, with a tentative D call TRBD1 (6 bases). Trimming removed 3 bases at V and 0 bases at J, with 9 bases between. The germline V gene encodes CDR1 SGHRS and CDR2 YFSETQ. This CDR3 is 14 amino acids long. The CDR3 nucleotides are TGCGCCAGCAGCTCCCAGGGGATGAACACTGAAGCTTTCTTT. Translated, it gives CASSSQGMNTEAFF.

V is TRBV5-1 and J is TRBJ2-1, with 13 nucleotides matching TRBD2. This CDR3 has 15 amino acids. V lost 4 bases to trimming and J lost 9 bases; unmatched junction nucleotides: 7. Per germline, CDR1 SGHRS and CDR2 YFSETQ. CDR3 amino acids: CASSSGLAGVVEQFF. The CDR3 DNA is TGCGCCAGCAGCAGCGGACTAGCGGGAGTCGTTGAGCAGTTCTTC.